These 8 T cell receptor beta chains were all obtained from the same sample, sequenced in a study of T cells in women clearing cervical HPV infection. This table comes from immunoSEQ multiplex PCR, and its TCRdb copy is limited to in-frame clones, with some not included. Its table records around 46,000 clones. Sequenced: blood buffy coat. The receptors were gathered from a woman between 18 and 75 years old with a cervical HPV16 infection that either progressed to CIN3+ or cleared (not recorded which).

About this clone itself: The read ends 3 residues before the CDR3 terminus; that terminus is restored from the germline J gene. The chain uses TRBV19 and TRBJ1-1; D ambiguous. This CDR3 comprises 13 residues. CDR1 and CDR2 (germline): LNHDA, SQIVND (reference sequence). Trimming left V 5 bases short and J 1 base short, with 8 bases between. The DNA read from the CDR3 is TGTGCCAGTAGTTGGCAGCGGAACACTGAA. This sequence encodes CASSWQRNTE. The CDR3, in full, reads CASSWQRNTEAFF. Based on the CDR3 plus reference TRBV19 and TRBJ1-1, the full variable domain is DGGITQSPKYLFRKEGQNVTLSCEQNLNHDAMYWYRQDPGQGLRLIYYSQIVNDFQKGDIAEGYSVSREKKESFPLTVTSAQKNPTAFYLCASSWQRNTEAFFGQGTRLTVV.

On this clone itself: The CDR3 is cut off 3 residues early in the read; its end comes from the germline J gene. The chain is built from TRBV19 and TRBJ2-5; perhaps TRBD2 as D (6 bases). Germline V gene sequence: CDR1 LNHDA, CDR2 SQIVND (reference sequence). The CDR3 totals 17 residues. V was clipped by 1 base and J by 5 bases, with 20 bases between them. Here the CDR3 reads CASSIVHKGAGWETQYF. CDR3 bases read: TGTGCCAGTAGTATAGTACATAAAGGTGCGGGGTGGGAGACC. The whole variable domain, filled in from reference TRBV19 and TRBJ2-5, reads DGGITQSPKYLFRKEGQNVTLSCEQNLNHDAMYWYRQDPGQGLRLIYYSQIVNDFQKGDIAEGYSVSREKKESFPLTVTSAQKNPTAFYLCASSIVHKGAGWETQYFGPGTRLLVL.

As to this clone: The observed sequence ends 3 residues before the CDR3 terminus, with the missing tail filled in from the germline J gene. The V and J genes are TRBV30 and TRBJ2-3; 7 bases align to TRBD1. Germline assignment: CDR1 GTSNPN and CDR2 SVGIG (reference sequence). CDR3 length: 15 amino acids. This CDR3 reads CAFSSGTALNQPQYF. The sequenced part of the CDR3 DNA is TGTGCCTTTTCGTCTGGGACAGCTCTTAATCAGCCG.

With regard to this clone: The CDR3 end lies 3 residues beyond the end of the read and is filled in from the germline J gene. The chain carries TRBV7-2 and TRBJ2-3; 7 bases match TRBD2. The length of the CDR3 is 14 residues. Germline CDR1 reads SGHTA; CDR2 reads FQGNSA. CDR3 loop: CASSSGTTPGTQYF. The sequenced part of the CDR3 DNA is TGTGCCAGCAGCTCCGGGACTACCCCCGGGACG.

As to this clone: The read gets to within 3 residues of the CDR3 end, and the germline J gene fills in the rest. The chain couples TRBV30 to TRBJ2-5; 7 bases line up with TRBD2. The CDR3 is made up of 13 amino acids. Trimming at V came to 2 bases and at J to 5 bases, leaving 5 bases not matched to a gene. Germline V gene data show CDR1 as GTSNPN and CDR2 as SVGIG (reference sequence). The CDR3 sequence: CAWSSLGGETQYF. CDR3 DNA, as far as it was read: TGTGCCTGGAGTTCTCTCGGGGGGGAGACC.

As regards this clone: Read data end 3 residues before the CDR3 end; the end is taken from the germline J gene. The V and J genes are TRBV29-1 and TRBJ2-7; 9 bases are shared with TRBD1. In germline, CDR1 is SQVTM, CDR2 ANQGSEA. The junction had 3 bases not matched to a gene; V was cut back by 4 bases and J by 2 bases. This CDR3 comprises 13 residues. The CDR3 sequence: CSVGTGVTYEQYF. The sequenced CDR3 bases are TGCAGCGTTGGGACAGGGGTGACCTACGAG.

About this clone itself: The missing CDR3 end, 3 residues past where the read stops, is filled in from the germline J gene. The gene calls are TRBV14 and TRBJ2-7; TRBD1 might be the D (6 bases). Germline V CDR1 and CDR2: SGHDN, FVKESK. The V and J ends lost 4 bases and 4 bases respectively, with 20 bases between them. CDR3 size: 16 residues. CDR3 in amino acids: CASSLGHDRFRYEQYF. Partial CDR3 DNA: TGTGCCAGCAGCCTTGGGCACGACAGGTTTCGGTACGAG.

Comments on this clone: With the read ending 3 residues before the CDR3 end, the germline J gene is used to fill in that end. V usage is TRBV5-8 and J usage is TRBJ2-7; D remains unclear. The V gene's germline CDR1 is SGHTS and CDR2 YDEGEE. There are 10 residues in the CDR3. V dropped 2 bases and J dropped 6 bases, with 3 bases sitting between them. CDR3 bases read: TGTGCCAGCAGCTTCTTCGAG. Protein: CASSFFE. In full, the CDR3 reads CASSFFEQYF.